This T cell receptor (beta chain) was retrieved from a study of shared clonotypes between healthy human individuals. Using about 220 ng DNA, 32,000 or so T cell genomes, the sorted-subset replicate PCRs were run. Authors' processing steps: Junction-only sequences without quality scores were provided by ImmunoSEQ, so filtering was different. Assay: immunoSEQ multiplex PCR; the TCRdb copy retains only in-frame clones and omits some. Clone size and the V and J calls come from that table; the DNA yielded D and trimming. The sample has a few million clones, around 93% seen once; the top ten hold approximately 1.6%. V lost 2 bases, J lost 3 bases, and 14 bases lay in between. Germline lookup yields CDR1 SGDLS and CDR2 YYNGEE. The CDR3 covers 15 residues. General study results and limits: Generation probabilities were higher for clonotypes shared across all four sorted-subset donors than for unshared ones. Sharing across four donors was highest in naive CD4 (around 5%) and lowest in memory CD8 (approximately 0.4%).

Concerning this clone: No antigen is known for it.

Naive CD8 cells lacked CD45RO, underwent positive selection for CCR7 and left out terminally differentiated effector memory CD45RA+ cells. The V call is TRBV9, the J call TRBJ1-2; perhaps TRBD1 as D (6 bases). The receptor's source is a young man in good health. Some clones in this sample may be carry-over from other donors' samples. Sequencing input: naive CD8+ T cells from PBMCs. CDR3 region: CASSVGRDIHYGYTF. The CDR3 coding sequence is TGTGCCAGCAGCGTGGGGCGGGACATCCACTATGGCTACACCTTC.